The text below deals with one TCR beta chain. What it recognizes is unknown. This record comes from a study of T cell responses to AZD1222 COVID-19 vaccine. The analysis combined second doses at about 4 or about 12 weeks. Overall study findings and caveats: Repertoires were collected only later (after the peak T cell response had occurred).

CDR1 MGHRA and CDR2 YSYEKL come from the germline V gene. V was shortened by 3 bases and J by 4 bases, with 9 bases between the two germline ends. The CDR3 sequence is 13 residues long. TCRdb keeps only in-frame clones here, not all; method: immunoSEQ multiplex PCR. The sample carries approximately 150,000 clones, roughly nine tenths recorded once. Sequences were derived from peripheral blood, sampled 28 days after the second AZD1222 dose. The receptor was isolated from an adult who received the AZD1222 COVID-19 vaccine. J is TRBJ2-5 and V is TRBV4-1, with a tentative D call TRBD2 (5 bases). CDR3 nucleotide sequence: TGCGCCAGCAGCCAGTGGGCGGGAGAGACCCAGTACTTC. Its protein is CASSQWAGETQYF.